This is a list of T cell receptor beta chains from one sample in a study of glioma-infiltrating T cells after dendritic cell vaccination. Clones were sequenced by immunoSEQ multiplex PCR, and TCRdb holds only the in-frame ones, with some missing. The data show 90,000 to 100,000 clones, with about 79% seen just once and over 5% held by the top ten. The specimen comprised blood, sampled before dendritic cell vaccination. All receptors come from a human donor with glioblastoma. Both conserved end residues are part of each CDR3.

v_call: TRBV5-1; j_call: TRBJ2-7; cdr3_aa: CASTAFPGLADGETYEQYF
v_call: TRBV5-4; j_call: TRBJ2-1; cdr3_aa: CASSDRTGSNEQFF
v_call: TRBV5-1; j_call: TRBJ2-1; cdr3_aa: CASSFGLAVHNEQFF
v_call: TRBV6-1; j_call: TRBJ2-1; cdr3_aa: CASGTGIHNEQFF
v_call: TRBV2; j_call: TRBJ2-3; cdr3_aa: CASSELTTDTQYF
v_call: TRBV5-1; j_call: TRBJ1-1; cdr3_aa: CASSLLPGQNTEAFF
v_call: TRBV9; j_call: TRBJ2-1; cdr3_aa: CASSVAGGGQFF
v_call: TRBV5-1; j_call: TRBJ1-2; cdr3_aa: CASSLAGANYGYTF
v_call: TRBV27; j_call: TRBJ1-5; cdr3_aa: CASSLGGAGGNQPQHF
v_call: TRBV19; j_call: TRBJ1-2; cdr3_aa: CASSMNSNYGYTF
v_call: TRBV7-2; j_call: TRBJ1-1; cdr3_aa: CASSSYPGTEAFF
v_call: TRBV5-4; j_call: TRBJ2-7; cdr3_aa: CASSPGNSYEQYF
v_call: TRBV27; j_call: TRBJ2-7; cdr3_aa: CASKSSGRYEQYF
v_call: TRBV29-1; j_call: TRBJ1-1; cdr3_aa: CSVEPKGGYTEAFF
v_call: TRBV27; j_call: TRBJ2-7; cdr3_aa: CASSRGATYEQYF
v_call: TRBV19; j_call: TRBJ1-2; cdr3_aa: CASSIRTGWSYTF